The 15 T cell receptor beta chains listed next were all sequenced from one sample in a study of vaccination effects on CD4 cells after COVID-19. These receptors are not linked to any known antigen. Clones were read by immunoSEQ multiplex PCR, and TCRdb kept only the in-frame ones, dropping some. This sample carries around 60,000 clones, roughly 80% of them seen once, and the ten largest clones take around 2.9%. The authors isolated CD4+ T cells after less than eleven days of culture. The sample consisted of CD4+ T cells from PBMCs cultured without peptide, taken before COVID-19 vaccination. These receptors were collected from a human donor who received a COVID-19 vaccine.

The CDR3 DNA reads as TGTGCCAGCAGGCCCCGGGGCACTGAAGCTTTCTTT. The encoded protein is CASRPRGTEAFF. This chain joins TRBV2 and TRBJ1-1; D is unresolved. Germline-derived CDR1 and CDR2 are SNHLY and FYNNEI. The CDR3 covers 12 residues. V dropped 6 bases and J dropped 4 bases, with 9 bases sitting between them.

This rearrangement joins TRBV7-2 to TRBJ2-5, with D perhaps matching TRBD1 or TRBD2 (6 bases each). V was shortened by 6 bases and J by 5 bases, with 16 bases between the two germline ends. The CDR3 consists of 14 residues. Germline assignment: CDR1 SGHTA and CDR2 FQGNSA. CDR3 in amino acids: CASSSWGAGETQYF. The CDR3 DNA sequence: TGTGCCAGCAGTTCTTGGGGGGCCGGGGAGACCCAGTACTTC.

V is TRBV7-2 and J is TRBJ2-6; no clear D gene. Germline V gene sequence: CDR1 SGHTA, CDR2 FQGNSA. The CDR3 is 15 amino acids. The V end was cut by 10 bases, the J end by 2 bases, with 15 bases between. CDR3 loop: CAITLGAAGANVLTF. CDR3 in DNA: TGTGCCATCACCCTGGGCGCGGCTGGGGCCAACGTCCTGACTTTC.

CDR3 residues: CASSYHTADYGYTF. DNA for the CDR3: TGTGCCAGCAGTTACCACACCGCGGACTATGGCTACACCTTC. The chain joins TRBV6-5 to TRBJ1-2; D gene ambiguous. V was shortened by 2 bases and J by 3 bases, with 10 bases between the two germline ends. The CDR3 has 14 residues. Germline V gives CDR1 MNHEY, CDR2 SVGAGI.

The genes are TRBV30 and TRBJ2-4, with 10 bases that match TRBD2. Germline CDR1 is GTSNPN and CDR2 is SVGIG (reference sequence). V lost 0 bases, J lost 10 bases, and 15 bases stayed unmatched. The CDR3 contains 17 residues. The CDR3 loop is CAWSVGSGGANKGIQYF. CDR3 sequence (DNA): TGTGCCTGGAGTGTGGGGAGCGGGGGGGCAAATAAGGGGATTCAGTACTTC.

The rearrangement uses TRBV7-2 and TRBJ1-3; TRBD1 aligns across 8 bases. This CDR3 comprises 17 residues. The germline V gene has CDR1 SGHTA and CDR2 FQGNSA. V lost 1 base and J lost 1; bases outside the gene matches: 6. CDR3 region: CASSLEYRGYSGNTIYF. The CDR3 coding sequence is TGTGCCAGCAGCTTAGAGTACAGGGGGTATTCTGGAAACACCATATATTTT.

The chain joins TRBV7-3 to TRBJ2-3; 8 bases are a match to TRBD1. Germline CDR1 and CDR2: SGHTA and FQGTGA. V trimming: 4 bases; J trimming: 4 bases; junction bases outside the gene matches: 7. The CDR3 spans 15 residues. The CDR3 bases are TGTGCCAGCAGCTACTCCAGGGGGCGGGCAGATACGCAGTATTTT. Its protein product is CASSYSRGRADTQYF. The full variable domain, completed using reference TRBV7-3 and TRBJ2-3, is GAGVSQTPSNKVTEKGKYVELRCDPISGHTALYWYRQSLGQGPEFLIYFQGTGAADDSGLPNDRFFAVRPEGSVSTLKIQRTERGDSAVYLCASSYSRGRADTQYFGPGTRLTVL.

This sequence joins TRBV7-8 and TRBJ2-2, with D perhaps TRBD2 (5 bases). The CDR3 is 13 residues long. The V end was cut by 3 bases, the J end by 6 bases, with 8 bases between. Germline assignment: CDR1 SGHVS and CDR2 FQNEAQ. The CDR3 protein is CASSFARAGELFF. CDR3 sequence (DNA): TGTGCCAGCAGCTTTGCGAGGGCCGGGGAGCTGTTTTTT.

The genes are TRBV7-2 and TRBJ2-1; no reliable D call. With 5 bases removed from V and 3 bases from J, the gap between germline ends came to 14 bases. This CDR3 region has 15 residues. Germline V CDR1 and CDR2: SGHTA, FQGNSA. As DNA, the CDR3 is TGTGCCAGCAGCCCCGGATCGTTTGTCTACAATGAGCAGTTCTTC. This gives the protein CASSPGSFVYNEQFF. Looking up the rest from reference TRBV7-2 and TRBJ2-1 gives the full variable domain: GAGVSQSPSNKVTEKGKDVELRCDPISGHTALYWYRQSLGQGLEFLIYFQGNSAPDKSGLPSDRFSAERTGGSVSTLTIQRTQQEDSAVYLCASSPGSFVYNEQFFGPGTRLTVL.

This clone appeared once. CDR3 sequence (DNA): TGTGCCAGCAGCTTAGCTAGCGGGGGCCAAGGGGTCCAGTACTTC. This encodes CASSLASGGQGVQYF. The chain carries TRBV7-2 and TRBJ2-5, with 9 bases fitting TRBD2. CDR3 length equals 15 residues. The ends lost 0 bases at V and 10 bases at J; junction bases unmatched: 9. Germline CDR1 reads SGHTA; CDR2 reads FQGNSA. Full variable domain (outside the CDR3, taken from reference TRBV7-2 and TRBJ2-5): GAGVSQSPSNKVTEKGKDVELRCDPISGHTALYWYRQSLGQGLEFLIYFQGNSAPDKSGLPSDRFSAERTGGSVSTLTIQRTQQEDSAVYLCASSLASGGQGVQYFGPGTRLLVL.

This clone was observed a single time. The rearrangement joins TRBV7-3 to TRBJ2-5; 7 bases fit TRBD2. CDR1 and CDR2 from the germline V gene are SGHTA and FQGTGA. J was trimmed by 3 bases and V by 5 bases; bases with no gene match: 6. The CDR3 sequence is 14 residues long. CDR3 in amino acids: CASSDGRSEETQYF. DNA of the CDR3: TGTGCCAGCAGCGACGGGAGGAGTGAAGAGACCCAGTACTTC.

The chain uses TRBV19 and TRBJ1-3, with 7 bases fitting TRBD1. Germline values: CDR1 LNHDA, CDR2 SQIVND (reference sequence). J was trimmed by 6 bases and V by 3 bases; bases with no gene match: 5. The length of the CDR3 is 14 residues. In DNA form, the CDR3 reads TGTGCCAGTAGTATTGCCAGGGGGATAAACACCATATATTTT. Its protein product is CASSIARGINTIYF.

The rearrangement uses TRBV7-2 and TRBJ1-3; 8 positions match TRBD1. Germline V lookup: CDR1 SGHTA, CDR2 FQGNSA. V lost 5 bases to trimming and J lost 8 bases; unmatched junction nucleotides: 5. The CDR3 is 13 amino acids. CDR3 DNA sequence: TGTGCCAGCAGCCCCGGACAGGGATACACCATATATTTT. The encoded protein is CASSPGQGYTIYF.

This clone occurred a few times. The genes are TRBV2 and TRBJ2-7, with a weak D call TRBD1 (5 bases). Germline assignment: CDR1 SNHLY and CDR2 FYNNEI. The CDR3 extends over 16 amino acids. Deletions cut 5 bases from V and 0 bases from J, with 17 bases between. CDR3 sequence (DNA): TGTGCCAGCAGTAAATATCCCCACGACAGCTCCTACGAGCAGTACGTC. Translated, it gives CASSKYPHDSSYEQYV.

The chain carries TRBV5-6 and TRBJ1-1; D not certain. The CDR3 has 11 residues. V was shortened by 0 bases and J by 5 bases, with 2 bases between the two germline ends. Germline assignment: CDR1 SGHDT and CDR2 YYEEEE. CDR3: CASSLATEAFF. The CDR3 DNA follows: TGTGCCAGCAGCTTGGCGACTGAAGCTTTCTTT.